These 5 T cell receptor beta chains came from one sample sequenced in a study of beta chain features in type 1 diabetes. Study-wide findings and caveats: Significant though moderate, a shortening of TCRB CDR3s appeared in all four CD4+ subsets of Type 1 diabetes patients.

Every bit of the isolated RNA underwent reverse transcription, so sequencing read expressed TCRB transcripts. Measured with immunoSEQ multiplex PCR; TCRdb has only the in-frame clones, and not every one. The table lists approximately 58,000 clones, approximately 60% of them singletons. Which antigens these TCRs recognize remains unknown. The source material was stem cell memory CD4+ T cells from blood. The source of these receptors is a woman in her 30s with type 1 diabetes.

In this sample, this clone turned up a few times. The V and J genes are TRBV29-1 and TRBJ2-3; TRBD2 aligns across 14 bases. The CDR3 sequence is 15 residues long. Germline loops: CDR1 SQVTM, CDR2 ANQGSEA. The ends lost 6 bases at V and 5 bases at J; junction bases unmatched: 7. CDR3 DNA sequence: TGCAGCGTGGACCCGACTAGCGGGAGGGAAGATACGCAGTATTTT. Residues: CSVDPTSGREDTQYF.

The chain couples TRBV19 to TRBJ1-5, with D hard to call. V was shortened by 1 base and J by 0 bases, with 7 bases between the two germline ends. Germline V gene data show CDR1 as LNHDA and CDR2 as SQIVND (reference sequence). This CDR3 region has 15 residues. CDR3 in amino acids: CASSIATVSNQPQHF. In nucleotides, the CDR3 is TGTGCCAGTAGTATAGCCACAGTTAGCAATCAGCCCCAGCATTTT.

The chain has TRBV10-3 and TRBJ1-5; D is unresolved. The germline V gene has CDR1 ENHRY and CDR2 SYGVKD. V was pared by 3 bases and J by 2 bases, with 11 bases between. This CDR3 spans 15 amino acids. This CDR3 reads CAISDRRGGNQPQHF. The CDR3 nucleotides are TGTGCCATCAGTGACAGGCGGGGAGGCAATCAGCCCCAGCATTTT.

The chain uses TRBV9 and TRBJ2-1; 11 bases are shared with TRBD2. The CDR3 has 16 residues. Trimming took 0 bases from V and 5 from J; bases not matched to a gene: 4. Germline V CDR1 and CDR2: SGDLS, YYNGEE. The CDR3 region is CASSVALAGGHNEQFF. As DNA, the CDR3 is TGTGCCAGCAGCGTAGCTCTAGCGGGAGGTCACAATGAGCAGTTCTTC.

The J gene is TRBJ1-1, the V gene TRBV29-1; 9 nucleotides line up with TRBD1. The CDR3 extends over 14 amino acids. The V segment lost 3 bases and the J segment 2 bases; nucleotides outside the gene matches: 4. CDR1 is SQVTM, CDR2 ANQGSEA, per germline. CDR3 sequence reads: CSVEQTGGNTEAFF. For the CDR3, the DNA is TGCAGCGTTGAGCAGACAGGGGGAAACACTGAAGCTTTCTTT.